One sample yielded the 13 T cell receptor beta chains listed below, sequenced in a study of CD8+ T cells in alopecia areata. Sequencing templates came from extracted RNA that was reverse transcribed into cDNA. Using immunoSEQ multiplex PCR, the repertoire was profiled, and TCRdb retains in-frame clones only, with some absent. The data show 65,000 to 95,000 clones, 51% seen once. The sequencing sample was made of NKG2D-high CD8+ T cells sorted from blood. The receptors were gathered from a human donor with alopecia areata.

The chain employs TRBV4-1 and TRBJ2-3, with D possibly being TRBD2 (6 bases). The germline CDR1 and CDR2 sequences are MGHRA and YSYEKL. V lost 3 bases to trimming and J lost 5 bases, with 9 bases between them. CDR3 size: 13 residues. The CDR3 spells CASSQGGQDTQYF. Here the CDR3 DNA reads TGCGCCAGCAGCCAGGGAGGACAAGATACGCAGTATTTT.

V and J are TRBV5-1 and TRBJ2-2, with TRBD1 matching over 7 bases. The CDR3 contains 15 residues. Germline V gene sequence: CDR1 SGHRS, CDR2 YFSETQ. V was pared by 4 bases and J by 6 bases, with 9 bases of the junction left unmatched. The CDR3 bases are TGCGCCAGCAGCCCCGGGACAGCTCGGGCCGGGGAGCTGTTTTTT. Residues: CASSPGTARAGELFF.

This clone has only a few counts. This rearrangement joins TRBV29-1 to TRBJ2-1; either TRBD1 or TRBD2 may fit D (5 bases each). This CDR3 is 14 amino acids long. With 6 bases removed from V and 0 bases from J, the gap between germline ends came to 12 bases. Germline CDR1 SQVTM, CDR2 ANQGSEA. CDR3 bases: TGCAGCGTCTCGGGGCAGAGCTCCTACAATGAGCAGTTCTTC. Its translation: CSVSGQSSYNEQFF.

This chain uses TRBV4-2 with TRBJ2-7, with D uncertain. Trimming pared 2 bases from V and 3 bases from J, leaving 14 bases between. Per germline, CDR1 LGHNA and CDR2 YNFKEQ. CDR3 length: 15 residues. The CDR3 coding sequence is TGTGCCAGCAGCCAACCCAGCTATAAGGGCTACGAGCAGTACTTC. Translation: CASSQPSYKGYEQYF.

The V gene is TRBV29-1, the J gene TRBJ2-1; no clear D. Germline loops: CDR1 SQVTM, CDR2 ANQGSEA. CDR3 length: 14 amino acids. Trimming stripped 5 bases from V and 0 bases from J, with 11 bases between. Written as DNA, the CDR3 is TGCAGCGTTCCCGGGTCCTACTCCTACAATGAGCAGTTCTTC. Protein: CSVPGSYSYNEQFF.

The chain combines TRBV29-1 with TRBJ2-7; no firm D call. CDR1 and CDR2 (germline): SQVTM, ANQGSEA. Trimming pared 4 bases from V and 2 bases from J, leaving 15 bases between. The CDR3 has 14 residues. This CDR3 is CSVGFFGVPYEQYF. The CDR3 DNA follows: TGCAGCGTTGGCTTTTTTGGAGTACCCTACGAGCAGTACTTC.

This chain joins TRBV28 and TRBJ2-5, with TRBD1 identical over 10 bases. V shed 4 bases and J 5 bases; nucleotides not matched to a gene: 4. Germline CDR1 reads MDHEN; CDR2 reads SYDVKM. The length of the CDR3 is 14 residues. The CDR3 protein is CASSWTGGQETQYF. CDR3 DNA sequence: TGTGCCAGCAGTTGGACAGGGGGGCAGGAGACCCAGTACTTC.

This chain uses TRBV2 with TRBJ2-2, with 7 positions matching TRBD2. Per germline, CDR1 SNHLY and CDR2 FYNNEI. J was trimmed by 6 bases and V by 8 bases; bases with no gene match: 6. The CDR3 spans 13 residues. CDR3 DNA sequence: TGTGCCAGCGTCCGGCGGGAGTCCGGGGAGCTGTTTTTT. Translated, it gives CASVRRESGELFF. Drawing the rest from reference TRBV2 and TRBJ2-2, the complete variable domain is EPEVTQTPSHQVTQMGQEVILRCVPISNHLYFYWYRQILGQKVEFLVSFYNNEISEKSEIFDDQFSVERPDGSNFTLKIRSTKLEDSAMYFCASVRRESGELFFGEGSRLTVL.

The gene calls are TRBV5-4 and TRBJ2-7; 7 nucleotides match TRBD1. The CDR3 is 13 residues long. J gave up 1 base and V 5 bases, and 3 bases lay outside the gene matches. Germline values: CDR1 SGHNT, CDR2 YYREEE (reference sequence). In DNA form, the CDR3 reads TGTGCCAGCAGTTCCAGGGGGTCCTACGAGCAGTACTTC. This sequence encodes CASSSRGSYEQYF.

CDR3 residues: CASSELAKEQYF. CDR3 DNA: TGTGCCAGCAGCGAACTAGCGAAGGAGCAGTACTTC. The chain employs TRBV11-2 and TRBJ2-7; 7 nucleotides align to TRBD2. This CDR3 has 12 amino acids. V gave up 5 bases and J gave up 7 bases; unmatched junction bases: 5. Germline V gives CDR1 SGHAT, CDR2 FQNNGV.

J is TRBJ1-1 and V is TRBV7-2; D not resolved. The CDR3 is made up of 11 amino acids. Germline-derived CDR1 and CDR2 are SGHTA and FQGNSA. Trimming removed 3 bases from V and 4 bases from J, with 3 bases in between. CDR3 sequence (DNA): TGTGCCAGCAGCTTGAGCACTGAAGCTTTCTTT. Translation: CASSLSTEAFF.

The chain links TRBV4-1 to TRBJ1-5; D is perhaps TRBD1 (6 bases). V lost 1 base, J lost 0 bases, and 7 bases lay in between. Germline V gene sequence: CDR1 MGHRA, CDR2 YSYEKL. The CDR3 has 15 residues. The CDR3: CASSQGQVSNQPQHF. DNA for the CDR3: TGCGCCAGCAGCCAAGGACAGGTTAGCAATCAGCCCCAGCATTTT.

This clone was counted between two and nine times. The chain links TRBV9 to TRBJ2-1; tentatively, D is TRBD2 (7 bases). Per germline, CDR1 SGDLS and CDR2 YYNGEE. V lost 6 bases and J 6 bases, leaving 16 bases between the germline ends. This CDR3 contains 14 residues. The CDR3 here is CASTRAGATNEQFF. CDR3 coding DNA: TGTGCCAGCACTCGGGCGGGGGCCACCAATGAGCAGTTCTTC.